The entry that follows covers one T cell receptor (beta chain) sequence. The antigen is undetermined. Germline-derived CDR1 and CDR2 are SNHLY and FYNNEI. V lost 7 bases and J lost 0, with 13 bases in between. This CDR3 spans 15 amino acids. Sorted memory CD8 cells were CD8+CD4-CD45RA-, regardless of CCR7. The data were taken from a study of CD39 and CD103 CD8 tumor-infiltrating T cells. Broader study findings: DP TIL clonotypes were rarely found in blood or uninvolved lymph node.

Produced via immunoSEQ multiplex PCR; TCRdb's table is partial and in-frame only. In the table there are about 7,400 clones, 50% to 80% of which are singletons. This chain links TRBV2 with TRBJ1-3; D gene uncertain. This TCR came from a human donor with head and neck squamous cell carcinoma. Sequencing was done on a sample of CD8+ T cells sorted from blood. As for subset: total memory CD8 T cells (CD45RA-CCR7+/-) from blood or uninvolved lymph node. CDR3 amino acids: CASTPDGYSGNTIYF. CDR3 sequence (DNA): TGTGCCAGCACTCCGGACGGATACTCTGGAAACACCATATATTTT.